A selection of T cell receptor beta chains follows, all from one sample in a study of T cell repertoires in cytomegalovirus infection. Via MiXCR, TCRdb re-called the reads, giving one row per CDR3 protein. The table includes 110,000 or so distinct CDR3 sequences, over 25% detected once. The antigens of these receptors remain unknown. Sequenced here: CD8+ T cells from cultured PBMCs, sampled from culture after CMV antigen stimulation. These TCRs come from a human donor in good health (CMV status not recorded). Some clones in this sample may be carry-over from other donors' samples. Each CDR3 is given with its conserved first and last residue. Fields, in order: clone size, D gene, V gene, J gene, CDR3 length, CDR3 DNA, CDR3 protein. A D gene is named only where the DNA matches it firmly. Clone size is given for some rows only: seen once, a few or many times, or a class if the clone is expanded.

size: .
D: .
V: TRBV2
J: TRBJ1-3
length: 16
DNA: TGTGCCAGGTCGGTGGGCTCGGGGAGCTCTGGAAACACCATATATTTT
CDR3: CARSVGSGSSGNTIYF

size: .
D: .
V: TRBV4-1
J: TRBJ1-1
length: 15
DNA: TGCGCCAGCAGCCAAGGACCGGCAGTGAACAATGAAGCTTTCTTT
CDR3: CASSQGPAVNNEAFF

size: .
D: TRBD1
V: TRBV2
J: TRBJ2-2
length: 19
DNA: TGTGCCAGCAGCGTCTCCGGACAGGATTTAACCCCGAACACCGGGGAGCTGTTTTTT
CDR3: CASSVSGQDLTPNTGELFF

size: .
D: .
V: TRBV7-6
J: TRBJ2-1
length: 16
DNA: TGTGCCAGCAGCTTTCCTCAGGGGGGCGCCTACAATGAGCAGTTCTTC
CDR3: CASSFPQGGAYNEQFF

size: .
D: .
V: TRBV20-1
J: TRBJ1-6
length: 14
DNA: TGCAGTGCCCCGGACGGAGGAGGTAATTCACCCCTCCACTTT
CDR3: CSAPDGGGNSPLHF

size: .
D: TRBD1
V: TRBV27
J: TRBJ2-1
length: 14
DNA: TGTGCCAGCAGTCCCCAGGCAGGGGGCAATGAGCAGTTCTTC
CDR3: CASSPQAGGNEQFF

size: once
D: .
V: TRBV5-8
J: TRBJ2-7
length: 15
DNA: TGTGCCAGCAGCCACCCGGGGGGCCCTGATTCCGAGCAGTACTTC
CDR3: CASSHPGGPDSEQYF

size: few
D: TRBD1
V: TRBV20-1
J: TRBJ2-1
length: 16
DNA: TGCAGTGCTAGAGGGGTAGCGACAGGGCTCGTAAGTCAGCAGTTCTTC
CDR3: CSARGVATGLVSQQFF

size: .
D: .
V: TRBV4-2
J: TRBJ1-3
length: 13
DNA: TGTGCCAGCAGCCAAGGCGGTCCGAACACCATATATTTT
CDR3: CASSQGGPNTIYF

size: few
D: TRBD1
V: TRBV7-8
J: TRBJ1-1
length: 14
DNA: TGTGCCAGCACCGGGGACAGTCCGAACACTGAAGCTTTCTTT
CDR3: CASTGDSPNTEAFF

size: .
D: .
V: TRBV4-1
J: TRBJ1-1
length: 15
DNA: TGCGCCAGCAGCCCCTTAAGGGGGGAGATTACTGAAGCTTTCTTT
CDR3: CASSPLRGEITEAFF

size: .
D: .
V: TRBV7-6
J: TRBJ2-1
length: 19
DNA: TGTGCCAGCAGCCAAGATATTCCCGAGGTCGGGCCCTACTACAATGAGCAGTTCTTC
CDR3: CASSQDIPEVGPYYNEQFF

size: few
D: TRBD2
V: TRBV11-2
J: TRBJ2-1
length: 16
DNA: TGTGCCAGCAGCTCCCCCCTAGCGGGGGGTGGAAATGAGCAGTTCTTC
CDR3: CASSSPLAGGGNEQFF

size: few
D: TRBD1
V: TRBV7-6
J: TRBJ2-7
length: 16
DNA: TGTGCCAGCAGCTTAGAAGGGACAGGGAGAACCTCCGAGCAGTACTTC
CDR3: CASSLEGTGRTSEQYF

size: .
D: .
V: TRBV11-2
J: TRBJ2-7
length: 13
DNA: TGTGCCAGCAGCTTTGGAGGGTTCTACGAGCAGTACTTC
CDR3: CASSFGGFYEQYF

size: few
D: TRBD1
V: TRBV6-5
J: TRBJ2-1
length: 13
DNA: TGTGCCAGCAGTTACGCGACAGGGTTTGAGCAGTTCTTC
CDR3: CASSYATGFEQFF

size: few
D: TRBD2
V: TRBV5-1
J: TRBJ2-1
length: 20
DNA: TGCGCCAGCAGCTTGTGGGGAGTACTAGCGGGGAGCGCTGAGTACAATGAGCAGTTCTTC
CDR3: CASSLWGVLAGSAEYNEQFF

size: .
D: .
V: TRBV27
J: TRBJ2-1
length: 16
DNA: TGTGCCAGCAGTTTAGCGTACCGGGGGTCCTACAATGAGCAGTTCTTC
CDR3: CASSLAYRGSYNEQFF

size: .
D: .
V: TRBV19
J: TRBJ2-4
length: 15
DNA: TGTGCCAGTAGTATTAAAGGGAAGGCCAAAAACATTCAGTACTTC
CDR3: CASSIKGKAKNIQYF

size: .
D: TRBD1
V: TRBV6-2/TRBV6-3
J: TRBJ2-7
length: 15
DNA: TGTGCCAGCAGTTACTCCCCGGACAGGGCTTCCGAGCAGTACTTC
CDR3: CASSYSPDRASEQYF

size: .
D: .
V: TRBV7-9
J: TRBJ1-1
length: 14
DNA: TGTGCCAGCACGGACCGGGGGGCGTTGGCTGAAGCTTTCTTT
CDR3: CASTDRGALAEAFF

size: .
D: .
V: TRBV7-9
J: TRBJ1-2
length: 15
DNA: TGTGCCAGCAGCTTAGACGTCTGGACAGTGGTTGGCTACACCTTC
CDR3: CASSLDVWTVVGYTF

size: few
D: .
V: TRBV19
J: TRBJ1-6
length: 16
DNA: TGTGCCAGAACCGACTCCCGGGACAAAAATAATTCACCCCTCCACTTT
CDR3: CARTDSRDKNNSPLHF

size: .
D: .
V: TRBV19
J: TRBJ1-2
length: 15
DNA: TGTGCCAGTAGTATAGAGATCACCGGACAGTATGGCTACACCTTC
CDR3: CASSIEITGQYGYTF

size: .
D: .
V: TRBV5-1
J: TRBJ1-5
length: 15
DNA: TGCGCCAGCAGCTTGTCCGGTATCCGCAATCAGCCCCAGCATTTT
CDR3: CASSLSGIRNQPQHF

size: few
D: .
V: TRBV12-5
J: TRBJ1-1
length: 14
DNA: TGTGCTAGTGTCCCCGGGACTCGCAACACTGAAGCTTTCTTT
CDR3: CASVPGTRNTEAFF

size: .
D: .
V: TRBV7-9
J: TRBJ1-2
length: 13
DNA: TGTGCCAGCAGCCCTGGGAATCGCGGCGGCTACACCTTC
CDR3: CASSPGNRGGYTF

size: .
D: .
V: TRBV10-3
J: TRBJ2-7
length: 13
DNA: TGTGCCACGCTCCGGGTCACAAACTACGAGCAGTACTTC
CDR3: CATLRVTNYEQYF

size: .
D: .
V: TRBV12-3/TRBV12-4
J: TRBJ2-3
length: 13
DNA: TGTGCCAGCAGTTTACTAACCACAGATACGCAGTATTTT
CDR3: CASSLLTTDTQYF

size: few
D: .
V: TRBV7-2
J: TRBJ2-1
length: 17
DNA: TGTGCCAGCAGCCCCGAGGAGGGGGGCGCCTCCTACAATGAGCAGTTCTTC
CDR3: CASSPEEGGASYNEQFF

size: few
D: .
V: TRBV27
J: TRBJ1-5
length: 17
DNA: TGTGCCAGCAGTTTTCGCGCCGGGACACAGAGAGTTCAGCCCCAGCATTTT
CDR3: CASSFRAGTQRVQPQHF

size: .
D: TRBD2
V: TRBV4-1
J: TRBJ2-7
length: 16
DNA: TGCGCCAGCAGCCAAGGGATAGCGGGGACAACCACGGAGCAGTACTTC
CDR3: CASSQGIAGTTTEQYF

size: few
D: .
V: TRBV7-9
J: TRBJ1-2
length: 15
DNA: TGTGCCAGCAGCCCCCTCGGTTGGGACGACTATGGCTACACCTTC
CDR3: CASSPLGWDDYGYTF

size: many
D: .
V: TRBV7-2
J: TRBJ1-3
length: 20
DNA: TGTGCCAGCAGCCCGAGCTCAAGGGGACCCCATGTTTACTCTGGAAACACCATATATTTT
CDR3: CASSPSSRGPHVYSGNTIYF

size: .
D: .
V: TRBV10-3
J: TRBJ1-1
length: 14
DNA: TGTGCCATCAGTGAAAACAGGCGGAACACTGAAGCTTTCTTT
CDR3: CAISENRRNTEAFF

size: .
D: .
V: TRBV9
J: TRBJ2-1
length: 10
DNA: TGTGCCAGCAGCGGACCGAAGCAGTTCTTC
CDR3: CASSGPKQFF

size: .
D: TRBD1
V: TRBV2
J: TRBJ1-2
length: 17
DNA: TGTGCCAGCAGGCCGGGACAGGGGAAACTGGTTAACTATGGCTACACCTTC
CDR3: CASRPGQGKLVNYGYTF

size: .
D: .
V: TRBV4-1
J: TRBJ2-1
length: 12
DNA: TGCGCCAGCAGCCCCCGCGACCGTGAGCAGTTCTTC
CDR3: CASSPRDREQFF

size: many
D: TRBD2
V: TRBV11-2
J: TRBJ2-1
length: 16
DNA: TGTGCCAGCAGCTTATCGCGGGGGGGGTACTACAATGAGCAGTTCTTC
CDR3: CASSLSRGGYYNEQFF

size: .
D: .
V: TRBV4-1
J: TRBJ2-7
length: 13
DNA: TGCGCCAGCAGCCAAGATTTTCCGTACGAGCAGTACTTC
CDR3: CASSQDFPYEQYF

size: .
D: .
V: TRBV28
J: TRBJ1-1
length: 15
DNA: TGTGCCAGCAGTTACCCGGGAGAACTGAACACTGAAGCTTTCTTT
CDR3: CASSYPGELNTEAFF

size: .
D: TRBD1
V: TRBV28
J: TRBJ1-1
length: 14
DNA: TGTGCCAGCAGTTTAGAGGTGACAGGGGGCGAAGCTTTCTTT
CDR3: CASSLEVTGGEAFF

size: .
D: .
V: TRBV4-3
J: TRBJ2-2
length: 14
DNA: TGCGCCAGCAGCCCCGTCAGGGCCACCGGGGAGCTGTTTTTT
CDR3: CASSPVRATGELFF

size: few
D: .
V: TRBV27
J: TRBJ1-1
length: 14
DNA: TGTGCCAGCGGACCCATCGGGGGGAACACTGAAGCTTTCTTT
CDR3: CASGPIGGNTEAFF

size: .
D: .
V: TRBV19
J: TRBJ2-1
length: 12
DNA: TGTGCCAGTAGTATAGATCCGGGTGAGCAGTTCTTC
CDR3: CASSIDPGEQFF

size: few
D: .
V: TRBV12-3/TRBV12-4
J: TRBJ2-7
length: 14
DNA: TGTGCCAGCAGTTTATCTGGGGTCCCCTACGAGCAGTACTTC
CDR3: CASSLSGVPYEQYF

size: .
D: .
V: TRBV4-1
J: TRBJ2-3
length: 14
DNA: TGCGCCAGCAGCCCGGACCCGCTCGCAGATACGCAGTATTTT
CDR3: CASSPDPLADTQYF

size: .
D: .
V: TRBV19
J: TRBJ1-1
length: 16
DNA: TGTGCCAGTAGTATAGGGAGTCTTGGATGGGGGACTGAAGCTTTCTTT
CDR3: CASSIGSLGWGTEAFF

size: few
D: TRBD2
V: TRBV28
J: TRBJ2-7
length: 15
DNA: TGTGCCAGCAGTGCTACTAGCGGGAGTAACTACGAGCAGTACTTC
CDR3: CASSATSGSNYEQYF

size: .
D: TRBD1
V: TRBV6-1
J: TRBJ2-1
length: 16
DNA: TGTGCCAGCAGTGACGTCCTAGGACAGGGCTACAATGAGCAGTTCTTC
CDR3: CASSDVLGQGYNEQFF

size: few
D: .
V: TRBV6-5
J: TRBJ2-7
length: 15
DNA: TGTGCCAGCAGTTTGTCTGGGGCCCTCTTCTACGAGCAGTACTTC
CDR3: CASSLSGALFYEQYF

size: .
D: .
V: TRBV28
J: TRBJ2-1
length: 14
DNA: TGTGCCAGCAGTTTAGTTTCGGGGGCCAATGAGCAGTTCTTC
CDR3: CASSLVSGANEQFF

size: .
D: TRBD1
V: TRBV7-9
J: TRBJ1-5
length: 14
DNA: TGTGCCAGCAGGGCAGGGGGCGTGAATCAGCCCCAGCATTTT
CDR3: CASRAGGVNQPQHF

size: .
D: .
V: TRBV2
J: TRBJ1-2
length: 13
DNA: TGTGCCAGCAGTGAAGAGGGCCGCTATGGCTACACCTTC
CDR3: CASSEEGRYGYTF

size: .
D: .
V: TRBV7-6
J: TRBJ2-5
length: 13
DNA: TGTGCCAGCAGCTATTCCCCGGGAGAGACCCAGTACTTC
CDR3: CASSYSPGETQYF

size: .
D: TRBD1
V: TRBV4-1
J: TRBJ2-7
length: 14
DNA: TGCGCCAGCAGCCAAGAAGCAGGGGGATACGAGCAGTACTTC
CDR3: CASSQEAGGYEQYF

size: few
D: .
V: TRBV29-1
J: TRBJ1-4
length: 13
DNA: TGCAGCGCCCAATCGGGGCGCGACCTAAAACTGTTTTTT
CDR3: CSAQSGRDLKLFF

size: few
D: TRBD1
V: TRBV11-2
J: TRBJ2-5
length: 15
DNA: TGTGCCAGCAGCCGGACAGGGGGCATGCGGGAGACCCAGTACTTC
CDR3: CASSRTGGMRETQYF

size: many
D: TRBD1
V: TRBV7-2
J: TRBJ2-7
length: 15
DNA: TGTGCCAGCAGGCCTCCGGGACAGACCAGATTAGAGCAGTACTTC
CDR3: CASRPPGQTRLEQYF

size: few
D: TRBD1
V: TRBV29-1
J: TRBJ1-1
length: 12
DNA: TGCAGCGCCCGGCAGGGGGACACTGAAGCTTTCTTT
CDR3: CSARQGDTEAFF